Below, 21 T cell receptor beta chains from the same sample are listed, as sequenced in a study of shared clonotypes between healthy human individuals. The protocol was immunoSEQ multiplex PCR, while the TCRdb copy is restricted to in-frame clones and leaves out a portion. The table shows about 2.3 million clones, with more than 85% occurring only once. Sequenced: naive CD4+ T cells from PBMCs. Subset in this sample: CD45RA+ positively selected. The origin of the receptors is a man aged 18 to 35 in good health. Some clones in this sample may be carry-over from other donors' samples.

This chain links TRBV30 with TRBJ2-7; no clear D. V lost 5 bases and J lost 6, with 14 bases in between. CDR1 is GTSNPN, CDR2 SVGIG, per germline (reference sequence). This CDR3 is built from 12 residues. In DNA form, the CDR3 reads TGTGCCTGGTCGATGGGTTTCGCCGAGCAGTACTTC. It codes for CAWSMGFAEQYF.

This clone came up once. The chain uses TRBV5-4 and TRBJ2-3; 9 bases agree with TRBD2. With 4 bases clipped from V and 4 bases from J, the junction kept 4 bases outside the gene matches. This CDR3 contains 14 residues. Germline CDR1 reads SGHNT; CDR2 reads YYREEE (reference sequence). Here the CDR3 reads CASSVTSGADTQYF. In nucleotides, the CDR3 is TGTGCCAGCAGCGTGACTAGCGGAGCAGATACGCAGTATTTT.

This chain uses TRBV7-6 with TRBJ2-1; either TRBD1 or TRBD2 may supply D (6 bases each). The germline gives CDR1 SGHVS, CDR2 FNYEAQ. V lost 5 bases, J lost 10 bases, and 18 bases lay in between. CDR3 length equals 14 residues. CDR3: CASSPRPGAHEQFF. DNA of the CDR3: TGTGCCAGCAGCCCGCGTCCGGGGGCTCACGAGCAGTTCTTC.

V usage is TRBV15 and J usage is TRBJ2-7; D may correspond to TRBD1 or TRBD2 (6 bases each). Germline CDR1 reads LNHNV; CDR2 reads YYDKDF (reference sequence). Trimming stripped 3 bases from V and 6 bases from J, with 15 bases between. The CDR3 has 14 residues. As DNA, the CDR3 is TGTGCCACCAGCAGGGGGGGCAGGCTGGGCGAGCAGTACTTC. Encoded protein: CATSRGGRLGEQYF. Filled out from reference TRBV15 and TRBJ2-7, the complete variable domain reads DAMVIQNPRYQVTQFGKPVTLSCSQTLNHNVMYWYQQKSSQAPKLLFHYYDKDFNNEADTPDNFQSRRPNTSFCFLDIRSPGLGDTAMYLCATSRGGRLGEQYFGPGTRLTVT.

This chain links TRBV19 with TRBJ2-2; 9 nucleotides line up with TRBD1. This CDR3 is built from 19 residues. Germline CDR1 LNHDA, CDR2 SQIVND (reference sequence). Losses at the gene ends were 7 bases for V and 1 base for J; bases not matched to a gene: 16. Written as DNA, the CDR3 is TGTGCCAGTATCGGTGACCGGGACAGGGATGTACGGAACACCGGGGAGCTGTTTTTT. The encoded protein is CASIGDRDRDVRNTGELFF.

The chain has TRBV28 and TRBJ2-6; D may be TRBD1 (5 bases). The CDR3 runs 19 residues. Germline CDR1 MDHEN, CDR2 SYDVKM. V dropped 2 bases and J dropped 0 bases, with 17 bases sitting between them. CDR3 loop: CASSLHSADSYSGANVLTF. In DNA, the CDR3 is TGTGCCAGCAGTTTACACTCCGCTGACAGTTACTCTGGGGCCAACGTCCTGACTTTC.

The CDR3 sequence is CASSQREGGNYGYTF. CDR3 sequence (DNA): TGCGCCAGCAGCCAGAGGGAAGGAGGTAACTATGGCTACACCTTC. The V call is TRBV5-1, the J call TRBJ1-2; no reliable D call. From germline, CDR1 is SGHRS and CDR2 YFSETQ. The CDR3 has 15 residues. V was cut by 4 bases and J by 1 base, with 14 bases left in between.

This clone has just one count. The V and J genes are TRBV7-2 and TRBJ1-2; a weak D match, TRBD1 (6 bases). The V end lost 5 bases, the J end lost 8 bases, and 12 bases lay between the germline ends. Per the germline V gene, CDR1 is SGHTA and CDR2 is FQGNSA. The CDR3 is 12 amino acids. The CDR3 is CASSSTGQGYTF. The CDR3 region has the DNA TGTGCCAGCAGCAGTACAGGACAGGGCTACACCTTC.

The chain is built from TRBV18 and TRBJ1-1; possibly TRBD1 for D (6 bases). CDR1 is KGHSH, CDR2 LQKENI, per germline. This CDR3 region has 16 residues. Trimming pared 3 bases from V and 5 bases from J, leaving 19 bases between. Here the CDR3 DNA reads TGTGCCAGCTCACCGGAGCTTCTGGGGGCGAGGACTGAAGCTTTCTTT. The encoded protein is CASSPELLGARTEAFF. Full variable domain (outside the CDR3, taken from reference TRBV18 and TRBJ1-1): NAGVMQNPRHLVRRRGQEARLRCSPMKGHSHVYWYRQLPEEGLKFMVYLQKENIIDESGMPKERFSAEFPKEGPSILRIQQVVRGDSAAYFCASSPELLGARTEAFFGQGTRLTVV.

The rearrangement joins TRBV7-9 to TRBJ2-6; D remains unclear. CDR3 length equals 14 residues. The ends were cut back, 3 bases at V and 2 bases at J, with 5 bases in the middle. Per germline, CDR1 SEHNR and CDR2 FQNEAQ (reference sequence). CDR3 loop: CASSFQPGANVLTF. The CDR3 DNA sequence: TGTGCCAGCAGCTTCCAGCCTGGGGCCAACGTCCTGACTTTC.

V gene TRBV11-2 combines with J gene TRBJ2-2; tentatively, D is TRBD2 (6 bases). With 5 bases removed from V and 8 bases from J, the gap between germline ends came to 15 bases. The CDR3 is made up of 14 amino acids. Germline CDR1 is SGHAT and CDR2 is FQNNGV. The CDR3 protein is CASSLGGPRGELFF. CDR3 in DNA: TGTGCCAGCAGCCTCGGGGGACCAAGGGGGGAGCTGTTTTTT.

The V gene is TRBV10-2, the J gene TRBJ1-4, with D possibly being TRBD1 (5 bases). There are 15 residues in the CDR3. Trimming pared 3 bases from V and 0 bases from J, leaving 8 bases between. Germline V gives CDR1 WSHSY, CDR2 SAAADI. The CDR3 DNA reads TGCGCCAGCAGTGACGGGGGTGCAACTAATGAAAAACTGTTTTTT. It yields the protein CASSDGGATNEKLFF.

The sample holds one count of this clone. The J gene is TRBJ1-2, the V gene TRBV19; 7 bases agree with TRBD1. CDR3 size: 11 residues. V shed 5 bases, J shed 9 bases, and the junction held 3 bases outside the gene matches. Germline CDR1 and CDR2: LNHDA and SQIVND (reference sequence). CDR3 sequence: CASSQGQSYTF. The CDR3 DNA is TGTGCCAGTAGTCAGGGACAGAGCTACACCTTC. The variable domain in full, completed from reference TRBV19 and TRBJ1-2, reads DGGITQSPKYLFRKEGQNVTLSCEQNLNHDAMYWYRQDPGQGLRLIYYSQIVNDFQKGDIAEGYSVSREKKESFPLTVTSAQKNPTAFYLCASSQGQSYTFGSGTRLTVV.

This clone has only one observation. This chain links TRBV7-8 with TRBJ1-1, with D perhaps matching TRBD1 (6 bases). Trimming cost V 5 bases and J 3 bases, with 19 bases left between them. CDR3 length equals 16 residues. Germline V gene data show CDR1 as SGHVS and CDR2 as FQNEAQ. The CDR3 nucleotides read TGTGCCAGCAGCCAAGGGCGTAGGGGGGCCCACACTGAAGCTTTCTTT. This translates into CASSQGRRGAHTEAFF.

This clone appeared a single time. The chain is built from TRBV7-2 and TRBJ1-4, with 10 bases lining up with TRBD1. CDR1 SGHTA and CDR2 FQGNSA come from the germline V gene. The CDR3 is 15 amino acids. V shed 4 bases and J 7 bases; nucleotides not matched to a gene: 6. CDR3 loop: CASSYDRGLFEKLFF. CDR3 DNA sequence: TGTGCCAGCAGCTACGACAGGGGGCTTTTTGAAAAACTGTTTTTT.

Concerning this clone: Other DNA sequences in this sample translate to the same CDR3. V gene TRBV30 combines with J gene TRBJ1-1; TRBD1 agrees at 9 bases. Germline CDR1 is GTSNPN and CDR2 is SVGIG (reference sequence). The CDR3 covers 13 residues. Trimming took 3 bases from V and 4 from J; bases not matched to a gene: 3. The CDR3 reads CAWSPTGGTEAFF. The CDR3 nucleotides read TGTGCCTGGAGCCCGACAGGGGGCACTGAAGCTTTCTTT.

V gene TRBV6-6 combines with J gene TRBJ1-5; no reliable D call. The V end was cut by 5 bases, the J end by 4 bases, with 18 bases between. This CDR3 spans 16 amino acids. Per germline, CDR1 MNHNY and CDR2 SVGAGI (reference sequence). The CDR3, as DNA: TGTGCCAGCAGTCAATTTACGACGGGGAAGAATCAGCCCCAGCATTTT. Protein sequence: CASSQFTTGKNQPQHF.

Only one count was recorded for this clone. The chain has TRBV5-1 and TRBJ2-3; D is undetermined. This CDR3 contains 14 residues. Trimming stripped 5 bases from V and 4 bases from J, with 14 bases between. The V gene's germline CDR1 is SGHRS and CDR2 YFSETQ. CDR3 loop: CASRSVRVSDTQYF. The CDR3 region has the DNA TGCGCCAGCAGGTCAGTCCGGGTCTCAGATACGCAGTATTTT.

V usage is TRBV5-1 and J usage is TRBJ2-2; D not resolved. Germline CDR1 is SGHRS and CDR2 is YFSETQ. The V end lost 3 bases, the J end lost 5 bases, and 2 bases lay between the germline ends. This CDR3 is 11 amino acids long. As DNA, the CDR3 is TGCGCCAGCAGCTCGACCGGGGAGCTGTTTTTT. It translates to CASSSTGELFF.

This chain uses TRBV28 with TRBJ1-3; D unclear. This CDR3 spans 17 amino acids. V dropped 3 bases and J dropped 0 bases, with 15 bases sitting between them. Per germline, CDR1 MDHEN and CDR2 SYDVKM. For the CDR3, the DNA is TGTGCCAGCAGTTTGTATCAGACCTTTTTCTCTGGAAACACCATATATTTT. This gives the protein CASSLYQTFFSGNTIYF.

This rearrangement joins TRBV27 to TRBJ1-5; tentative D call: TRBD1 (6 bases). The ends were cut back, 8 bases at V and 0 bases at J, with 11 bases in the middle. The V gene's germline CDR1 is MNHEY and CDR2 SMNVEV (reference sequence). CDR3 size: 14 residues. The CDR3 region is CASGDRNSNQPQHF. For the CDR3, the DNA is TGTGCCAGCGGAGACAGGAATAGCAATCAGCCCCAGCATTTT.